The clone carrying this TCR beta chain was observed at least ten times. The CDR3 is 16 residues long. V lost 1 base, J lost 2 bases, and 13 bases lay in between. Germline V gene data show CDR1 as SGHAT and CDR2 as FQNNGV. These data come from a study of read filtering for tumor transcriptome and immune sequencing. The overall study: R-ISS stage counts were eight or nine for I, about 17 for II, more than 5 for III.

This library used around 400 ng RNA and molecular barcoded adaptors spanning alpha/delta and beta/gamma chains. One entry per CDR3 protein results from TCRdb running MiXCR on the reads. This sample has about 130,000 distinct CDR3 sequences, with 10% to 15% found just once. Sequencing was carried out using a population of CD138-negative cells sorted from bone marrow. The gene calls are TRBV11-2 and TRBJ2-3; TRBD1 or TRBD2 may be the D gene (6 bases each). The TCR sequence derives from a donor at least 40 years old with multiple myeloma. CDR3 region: CASSLVRGPLTDTQYF. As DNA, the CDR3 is TGTGCCAGCAGCTTAGTACGGGGGCCCCTCACAGATACGCAGTATTTT.